Listed here are 26 T cell receptor beta chains from one sample, sequenced in a study of T cells in Graves' hyperthyroidism and ophthalmopathy. The investigators amplified TCR beta CDR3 regions from RNA transcripts. During a first-round RT-PCR of the TCR CDR3, the HTBI primer set was used. A single record per CDR3 protein comes from TCRdb applying MiXCR to the multiplex PCR reads. The sample includes around 240,000 distinct CDR3 sequences, less than 20% seen only once; the top ten take 28%. The specimen sequenced was blood. The receptor source for this set is a woman aged 18-35 years with Graves' ophthalmopathy.

This clonotype was seen ten or more times. Here the CDR3 DNA reads TGTGCCAGCAGCCATACCGACAGACCTAACTATGGCTACACCTTC. Translated: CASSHTDRPNYGYTF. V is TRBV14 and J is TRBJ1-2; perhaps TRBD1 as D (5 bases). Germline-derived CDR1 and CDR2 are SGHDN and FVKESK. The V end lost 3 bases, the J end lost 0 bases, and 11 bases lay between the germline ends. The CDR3 extends over 15 amino acids.

This clonotype has at least ten counts. This chain uses TRBV4-1 with TRBJ1-2; D is perhaps TRBD1 (5 bases). V was clipped by 2 bases and J by 2 bases, with 18 bases between them. The CDR3 is 17 amino acids. Germline values: CDR1 MGHRA, CDR2 YSYEKL. The CDR3 loop is CASSQRTLTDYNYGYTF. The DNA for the CDR3 is TGCGCCAGCAGCCAAAGAACGTTGACAGACTACAACTATGGCTACACCTTC.

The sample holds many counts of this clonotype. This sequence joins TRBV30 and TRBJ1-3; a possible D gene is TRBD1 (5 bases). Germline CDR1 reads GTSNPN; CDR2 reads SVGIG (reference sequence). Deletions cut 7 bases from V and 4 bases from J, with 11 bases between. The CDR3 is 12 amino acids. The CDR3 bases are TGTGCCTTGGGGCCAAAAGGAAACACCATATATTTT. Translation: CALGPKGNTIYF. Complete variable domain (other parts from reference TRBV30 and TRBJ1-3): SQTIHQWPATLVQPVGSPLSLECTVEGTSNPNLYWYRQAAGRGLQLLFYSVGIGQISSEVPQNLSASRPQDRQFILSSKKLLLSDSGFYLCALGPKGNTIYFGEGSWLTVV.

The chain uses TRBV7-2 and TRBJ1-2; D remains unclear. Germline loops: CDR1 SGHTA, CDR2 FQGNSA. CDR3 length: 16 amino acids. V lost 2 bases and J 0 bases, leaving 13 bases between the germline ends. CDR3 coding DNA: TGTGCCAGCAGCTTAAGAACAACAGACCCTAACTATGGCTACACCTTC. Protein: CASSLRTTDPNYGYTF.

This clonotype was observed many times. The V and J genes are TRBV7-9 and TRBJ2-5; the match to TRBD2 covers 8 bases. CDR1 is SEHNR and CDR2 is FQNEAQ in the germline V gene (reference sequence). This CDR3 has 15 amino acids. With 2 bases clipped from V and 3 bases from J, the junction kept 5 bases outside the gene matches. This chain's CDR3 is CASSLTTSAEETQYF. Here the CDR3 DNA reads TGTGCCAGCAGCTTAACGACTAGCGCCGAAGAGACCCAGTACTTC.

Concerning this clonotype: Being one base from a much bigger clone, this may be a read error. J is TRBJ1-6 and V is TRBV4-1; the match to TRBD1 covers 8 bases. CDR1 is MGHRA and CDR2 is YSYEKL in the germline V gene. The CDR3 has 17 amino acids. DNA for the CDR3: TGCGCCAGCAGCCAAGGGGGGGACAGGCGTAATAATTCACCCCCCCACTTT. Its translation: CASSQGGDRRNNSPPHF.

This clonotype has ten or more counts. The chain joins TRBV7-6 to TRBJ2-7; D is unresolved. V was pared by 0 bases and J by 5 bases, with 8 bases between. There are 13 residues in the CDR3. Germline V gene sequence: CDR1 SGHVS, CDR2 FNYEAQ. The CDR3 reads CASSLAGFNEQYF. DNA of the CDR3: TGTGCCAGCAGCTTAGCGGGATTCAACGAGCAGTACTTC.

There are many counts of this clonotype. The genes are TRBV4-1 and TRBJ2-1, with 12 bases matching TRBD2. Germline V lookup: CDR1 MGHRA, CDR2 YSYEKL. Trimming cost V 4 bases and J 4 bases; bases outside gene matches: 5. The CDR3 loop spans 16 amino acids. The CDR3, as DNA: TGCGCCAGCAGCCCCCAGACTAGCGGGGGTTACAATGAGCAGTTCTTC. Its translation: CASSPQTSGGYNEQFF.

This clonotype occurred many times. This sequence joins TRBV20-1 and TRBJ1-4; TRBD1 aligns across 8 bases. The length of the CDR3 is 14 residues. From germline, CDR1 is DFQATT and CDR2 SNEGSKA (reference sequence). Trimming cost V 0 bases and J 8 bases; bases outside gene matches: 5. DNA for the CDR3: TGCAGTGCTAGAGAACAGGGGGTTGGAGAAAAACTGTTTTTT. Its translation: CSAREQGVGEKLFF.

To note about this clonotype: This may come from a read error, since a much larger clone is one base off. The genes are TRBV4-2 and TRBJ2-7, with D possibly being TRBD1 (5 bases). CDR1 is LGHNA and CDR2 is YNFKEQ in the germline V gene. The ends were cut back, 0 bases at V and 13 bases at J, with 19 bases in the middle. The CDR3 runs to 14 residues. The CDR3 protein is CASSQERGAVDHYF. The CDR3, as DNA: TGTGCCAGCAGCCAAGAAAGGGGCGCCGTCGACCATTACTTC.

With regard to this clonotype: A much larger clone differs from this one at a single base, so this may be a read error. The rearrangement links TRBV6-2 or TRBV6-3 to TRBJ1-4, with a weak D call TRBD1 (6 bases). The CDR3 spans 16 residues. Germline CDR1 and CDR2: MNHEY and SVGEGT. CDR3 sequence (DNA): TGTGCCAGCAGTTACGTCGTGGGGGCCTCAAATGAAAAAATGTTTTTT. Amino acids: CASSYVVGASNEKMFF.

Many counts were recorded for this clonotype. This chain uses TRBV7-2 with TRBJ2-6; D is undetermined. The CDR3 sequence is 12 residues long. Between the trimmed V and J ends, which lost 4 bases and 2 bases, there was a span of 0 bases. CDR1 is SGHTA and CDR2 is FQGNSA in the germline V gene. The CDR3 here is CASSSGANVLTF. The CDR3, as DNA: TGTGCCAGCAGCTCTGGGGCCAACGTCCTGACTTTC. Supplemented by reference TRBV7-2 and TRBJ2-6, the full variable domain reads GAGVSQSPSNKVTEKGKDVELRCDPISGHTALYWYRQSLGQGLEFLIYFQGNSAPDKSGLPSDRFSAERTGGSVSTLTIQRTQQEDSAVYLCASSSGANVLTFGAGSRLTVL.

This clonotype occurred many times. The chain joins TRBV18 to TRBJ1-1; D might be TRBD1 (6 bases). The V gene's germline CDR1 is KGHSH and CDR2 LQKENI. V lost 4 bases and J 1 base, leaving 10 bases between the germline ends. The CDR3 has 14 amino acids. For the CDR3, the DNA is TGTGCCAGCTCACGACAGGCCTCGAACACTGAAGCTTTCTTT. It codes for CASSRQASNTEAFF.

Many counts were recorded for this clonotype. CDR3 protein: CASSLTSRGEKNTEAFF. DNA for the CDR3: TGTGCCAGCAGTCTTACTTCCCGCGGGGAAAAGAACACTGAAGCTTTCTTT. The chain is built from TRBV12-3 or TRBV12-4 and TRBJ1-1; D is unresolved. The V and J ends lost 5 bases and 1 base respectively, with 20 bases between them. The CDR3 loop spans 17 amino acids.

J is TRBJ2-3 and V is TRBV9; 9 positions match TRBD1. Germline CDR1 SGDLS, CDR2 YYNGEE. This CDR3 contains 17 residues. V gave up 0 bases and J gave up 5 bases; unmatched junction bases: 10. The DNA of the CDR3 is TGTGCCAGCAGCGTAGCTACAGGGGGCCCGGAGATAGATACGCAGTATTTT. Translated: CASSVATGGPEIDTQYF. Based on the CDR3 plus reference TRBV9 and TRBJ2-3, the full variable domain is DSGVTQTPKHLITATGQRVTLRCSPRSGDLSVYWYQQSLDQGLQFLIQYYNGEERAKGNILERFSAQQFPDLHSELNLSSLELGDSALYFCASSVATGGPEIDTQYFGPGTRLTVL.

In its sample, this clonotype was seen many times. V usage is TRBV6-1 and J usage is TRBJ1-2; D uncertain. This CDR3 spans 10 amino acids. From germline, CDR1 is MNHNS and CDR2 SASEGT. With 6 bases removed from V and 5 bases from J, the gap between germline ends came to 4 bases. The CDR3 protein is CASRTYGYTF. The CDR3 DNA reads TGTGCCAGCAGGACGTATGGCTACACCTTC.

Ten or more counts support this clonotype. The V call is TRBV6-2 or TRBV6-3, the J call TRBJ2-1, with 10 bases matching TRBD2. V lost 6 bases to trimming and J lost 0 bases; unmatched junction nucleotides: 2. Germline CDR1 reads MNHEY; CDR2 reads SVGEGT. The CDR3 has 15 residues. CDR3 sequence reads: CASRLAGASYNEQFF. In DNA, the CDR3 is TGTGCCAGCAGGCTAGCGGGAGCCTCCTACAATGAGCAGTTCTTC.

This clonotype was seen ten or more times. The chain carries TRBV7-9 and TRBJ2-5; 13 bases are shared with TRBD2. Germline V gene data show CDR1 as SEHNR and CDR2 as FQNEAQ (reference sequence). The V segment lost 6 bases and the J segment 2 bases; nucleotides outside the gene matches: 6. The CDR3 sequence is 16 residues long. The CDR3 region is CASSRTSGGSQETQYF. DNA of the CDR3: TGTGCCAGCAGTCGGACTAGCGGGGGATCTCAAGAGACCCAGTACTTC.

The chain couples TRBV28 to TRBJ2-7; possibly TRBD1 or TRBD2 for D (6 bases each). CDR1 MDHEN and CDR2 SYDVKM come from the germline V gene. V was clipped by 9 bases and J by 4 bases, with 16 bases between them. The CDR3 is 13 residues long. CDR3 amino acids: CASTGAGVYEQYF. The CDR3 nucleotides read TGTGCCAGTACGGGGGCCGGGGTTTACGAGCAGTACTTC.

This clonotype occurred a few times. The J gene is TRBJ1-2, the V gene TRBV5-1, with D perhaps matching TRBD1 (5 bases). The V gene's germline CDR1 is SGHRS and CDR2 YFSETQ. CDR3 length: 15 residues. The germline V and J ends were trimmed by 0 bases and 6 bases, with 15 bases remaining between them. For the CDR3, the DNA is TGCGCCAGCAGCTTGGTTTCCGCAGGGTGGGATGGCTACACCTTC. Amino acid sequence: CASSLVSAGWDGYTF.

This clonotype showed up many times. The chain carries TRBV27 and TRBJ2-7; 12 bases fit TRBD2. The V segment lost 5 bases and the J segment 7 bases; nucleotides outside the gene matches: 9. CDR3 length equals 15 residues. Per the germline V gene, CDR1 is MNHEY and CDR2 is SMNVEV (reference sequence). CDR3 sequence: CASSPPGLAGREQYF. As DNA, the CDR3 is TGTGCCAGCAGTCCCCCCGGACTAGCGGGACGGGAGCAGTACTTC.

This clonotype was observed many times. This chain links TRBV28 with TRBJ2-5; 12 nucleotides match TRBD2. The germline V gene encodes CDR1 MDHEN and CDR2 SYDVKM. The CDR3 has 17 amino acids. Losses at the gene ends were 5 bases for V and 4 bases for J; bases not matched to a gene: 11. CDR3 residues: CASSTRLLAGGRETQYF. Written as DNA, the CDR3 is TGTGCCAGCAGTACCCGTCTCCTAGCGGGGGGGCGAGAGACCCAGTACTTC.

The gene calls are TRBV7-9 and TRBJ1-5; 11 bases are a match to TRBD1. The junction had 14 bases not matched to a gene; V was cut back by 3 bases and J by 7 bases. The CDR3 loop spans 18 amino acids. Looked up from germline, CDR1 is SEHNR and CDR2 is FQNEAQ (reference sequence). The CDR3 here is CASSFRTGTGGSRQPQHF. In DNA, the CDR3 is TGTGCCAGCAGCTTCAGAACCGGGACAGGGGGAAGTCGGCAGCCCCAGCATTTT.

This clonotype occurred many times. CDR3 in amino acids: CASLGLADTGELFF. DNA for the CDR3: TGTGCCAGCCTGGGACTAGCGGACACCGGGGAGCTGTTTTTT. V and J are TRBV7-9 and TRBJ2-2, with 11 positions matching TRBD2. J was trimmed by 3 bases and V by 8 bases; bases with no gene match: 2. From germline, CDR1 is SEHNR and CDR2 FQNEAQ (reference sequence). This CDR3 comprises 14 residues.

CDR3 bases: TGCAGTGCGCCAGCGGGAGGGGCCTACGAGCAGTTCTTC. As protein: CSAPAGGAYEQFF. This sequence joins TRBV20-1 and TRBJ2-7; 10 bases agree with TRBD2. The DNA matches TRBJ2-1 better at its end, which makes the J call doubtful. The CDR3 totals 13 residues. Germline CDR1 reads DFQATT; CDR2 reads SNEGSKA (reference sequence).

This clonotype came up many times. J is TRBJ2-3 and V is TRBV2; D gene uncertain. Trimming took off 6 bases at V and 6 bases at J, with 13 bases between the two ends. CDR1 SNHLY and CDR2 FYNNEI come from the germline V gene. The CDR3 is made up of 13 amino acids. CDR3 nucleotides: TGTGCCAGCAGGGACCTAGGTGTGGATACGCAGTATTTT. Translation gives CASRDLGVDTQYF.